Following are 16 T cell receptor beta chains from one sample sequenced in a study of blood T cell repertoires in COVID-19. Assay: immunoSEQ multiplex PCR; the TCRdb copy retains only in-frame clones and omits some. The sample shows around 300,000 clones, 85% to 90% of them seen only once. The sample comprised PBMCs or T cells enriched from blood (not recorded which). Every receptor here comes from a woman in her late teens or twenties who had recovered from COVID-19.

The chain employs TRBV9 and TRBJ1-3; unclear D gene. V lost 2 bases to trimming and J lost 5 bases, with 11 bases between them. CDR3 length: 14 residues. Germline CDR1 and CDR2: SGDLS and YYNGEE. Written as DNA, the CDR3 is TGTGCCAGCAGCGTCGGGGAGGGTAGAAACACCATATATTTT. As protein: CASSVGEGRNTIYF. The variable domain in full, with the rest retrieved from reference TRBV9 and TRBJ1-3, is DSGVTQTPKHLITATGQRVTLRCSPRSGDLSVYWYQQSLDQGLQFLIQYYNGEERAKGNILERFSAQQFPDLHSELNLSSLELGDSALYFCASSVGEGRNTIYFGEGSWLTVV.

The gene calls are TRBV11-2 and TRBJ2-2, with 8 bases that match TRBD1. The ends lost 0 bases at V and 4 bases at J; junction bases unmatched: 7. Germline lookup yields CDR1 SGHAT and CDR2 FQNNGV. The CDR3 is 17 amino acids. The chain's CDR3 is CASSLEPTGASTGELFF. The CDR3 DNA reads TGTGCCAGCAGCTTAGAGCCGACAGGGGCGAGCACCGGGGAGCTGTTTTTT.

V is TRBV5-4 and J is TRBJ2-3; the match to TRBD2 covers 13 bases. Germline values: CDR1 SGHNT, CDR2 YYREEE (reference sequence). The CDR3 totals 16 residues. With 4 bases clipped from V and 4 bases from J, the junction kept 6 bases outside the gene matches. The CDR3 DNA reads as TGTGCCAGCAGCCAACTAGCGGGGGGGCATGCAGATACGCAGTATTTT. Residues: CASSQLAGGHADTQYF.

V usage is TRBV3-1 (or the pseudogene TRBV3-2) and J usage is TRBJ1-2; D might be TRBD1 (5 bases). Trimming cost V 4 bases and J 8 bases, with 23 bases left between them. In germline, CDR1 is LGHDT, CDR2 YNNKEL (reference sequence). The CDR3 loop spans 16 amino acids. The CDR3 bases are TGTGCCAGCAGCCTATCGACAGCCGGGCAGGGCAGGGGCTACACCTTC. This gives the protein CASSLSTAGQGRGYTF.

J is TRBJ2-5 and V is TRBV7-8, with D possibly being TRBD2 (7 bases). The CDR3 is 17 amino acids. Trimming removed 1 base from V and 5 bases from J, with 20 bases in between. Germline CDR1 is SGHVS and CDR2 is FQNEAQ. The CDR3 reads CASSLVPWGGRMETQYF. For the CDR3, the DNA is TGTGCCAGCAGCTTAGTCCCCTGGGGGGGGCGTATGGAGACCCAGTACTTC.

The chain uses TRBV2 and TRBJ2-7; TRBD1 might be the D (7 bases). This CDR3 contains 11 residues. The V end lost 6 bases, the J end lost 9 bases, and 12 bases lay between the germline ends. From germline, CDR1 is SNHLY and CDR2 FYNNEI. DNA for the CDR3: TGTGCCAGCAGCGCGGGACAGTGGCAGTACTTC. Translating gives CASSAGQWQYF.

This chain joins TRBV9 and TRBJ1-5; 7 bases are a match to TRBD1. After removal of 2 bases from V and 0 bases from J, the junction contained 8 bases not matched to a gene. This CDR3 has 17 residues. CDR1 and CDR2 (germline): SGDLS, YYNGEE. The CDR3 DNA follows: TGTGCCAGCAGCGTGCAGGGACAGAATAATAGCAATCAGCCCCAGCATTTT. It translates to CASSVQGQNNSNQPQHF. The entire variable domain, with the rest obtained from reference TRBV9 and TRBJ1-5, is as follows: DSGVTQTPKHLITATGQRVTLRCSPRSGDLSVYWYQQSLDQGLQFLIQYYNGEERAKGNILERFSAQQFPDLHSELNLSSLELGDSALYFCASSVQGQNNSNQPQHFGDGTRLSIL.

The gene calls are TRBV4-2 and TRBJ2-5; tentative D call: TRBD2 (7 bases). CDR1 and CDR2 (germline): LGHNA, YNFKEQ. V was trimmed by 1 base and J by 5 bases, leaving 20 bases between them. The CDR3 loop spans 17 amino acids. CDR3 DNA sequence: TGTGCCAGCAGCCAAGCGGCTGAGGGGGGGCCTCGGGAGACCCAGTACTTC. It encodes CASSQAAEGGPRETQYF.

Written as DNA, the CDR3 is TGTGCCAGCAGCTTATGGGACACATCCTACGAGCAGTACTTC. Protein: CASSLWDTSYEQYF. V is TRBV5-7 and J is TRBJ2-7, with D perhaps TRBD1 (6 bases). TRBV5-7 carries the ORF label, with uncertain function. The ends were cut back, 2 bases at V and 1 base at J, with 10 bases in the middle. CDR3 length equals 14 residues.

The chain recombines TRBV6-1 with TRBJ2-3; D remains unclear. Germline V gene lookup returns CDR1 MNHNS and CDR2 SASEGT. Trimming pared 1 base from V and 6 bases from J, leaving 11 bases between. CDR3 length: 14 amino acids. As DNA, the CDR3 is TGTGCCAGCAGTGAAGACGTAGTCCGCGATACGCAGTATTTT. Translating it yields CASSEDVVRDTQYF.

The CDR3 is CASSDGLNTEAFF. CDR3 in DNA: TGTGCCAGCAGTGACGGTCTGAACACTGAAGCTTTCTTT. The V call is TRBV25-1, the J call TRBJ1-1; D not resolved. Germline V lookup: CDR1 MGHDK, CDR2 SYGVNS. The CDR3 is 13 amino acids. V lost 3 bases to trimming and J lost 0 bases, with 5 bases between them.

Here the CDR3 reads CASSHMNTEAFF. DNA of the CDR3: TGTGCCAGCAGCCACATGAACACTGAAGCTTTCTTT. V is TRBV12-3 or TRBV12-4 and J is TRBJ1-1, with unresolved D. This CDR3 has 12 residues. Trimming removed 6 bases at V and 0 bases at J, with 5 bases between.

The rearrangement joins TRBV2 to TRBJ2-5; the match to TRBD2 covers 12 bases. CDR1 SNHLY and CDR2 FYNNEI come from the germline V gene. V was pared by 5 bases and J by 5 bases, with 9 bases of the junction left unmatched. This CDR3 region has 16 residues. CDR3 sequence reads: CASSQKLAGGMETQYF. CDR3 in DNA: TGTGCCAGCAGTCAAAAACTAGCGGGGGGTATGGAGACCCAGTACTTC.

This clone appeared a few times. This chain connects TRBV27 to TRBJ1-5; the match to TRBD1 covers 9 bases. Germline assignment: CDR1 MNHEY and CDR2 SMNVEV (reference sequence). With 5 bases clipped from V and 7 bases from J, the junction kept 9 bases outside the gene matches. The CDR3 sequence is 15 residues long. In DNA, the CDR3 is TGTGCCAGCAGTCCCGGGACAGGGACGAGGCAGCCCCAGCATTTT. It codes for CASSPGTGTRQPQHF.

Comments on this clone: Other DNA sequences of this sample code for an identical CDR3. The chain links TRBV7-9 to TRBJ1-1; D gene uncertain. Trimming took off 2 bases at V and 6 bases at J, with 4 bases between the two ends. This CDR3 is built from 11 residues. Germline CDR1 and CDR2: SEHNR and FQNEAQ (reference sequence). The CDR3 DNA is TGTGCCAGCAGCTTATCCGCTGAAGCTTTCTTT. Translated, it gives CASSLSAEAFF.

The gene calls are TRBV25-1 and TRBJ1-4; the D is unclear. CDR1 MGHDK and CDR2 SYGVNS come from the germline V gene. V lost 4 bases, J lost 10 bases, and 16 bases lay in between. The CDR3 covers 14 residues. The CDR3 DNA sequence: TGTGCCAGCAGTGGGTTTAGGAGGGTTGGAAAACTGTTTTTT. Its protein is CASSGFRRVGKLFF. The entire variable domain, with the rest obtained from reference TRBV25-1 and TRBJ1-4, is as follows: EADIYQTPRYLVIGTGKKITLECSQTMGHDKMYWYQQDPGMELHLIHYSYGVNSTEKGDLSSESTVSRIRTEHFPLTLESARPSHTSQYLCASSGFRRVGKLFFGSGTQLSVL.